One and the same sample provided the 9 T cell receptor beta chains below, sequenced in a study of blood T cell repertoires in COVID-19. Libraries were prepared by immunoSEQ multiplex PCR; TCRdb keeps only in-frame clonotypes and omits some of them. This sample yields 250,000 or so clones, of which approximately 82% are seen a single time; about 2% belongs to the top ten. The specimen sequenced was peripheral blood. Receptors were obtained from a man in his forties who had recovered from COVID-19.

The sample holds a few counts of this clone. The rearrangement uses TRBV6-2 or TRBV6-3 and TRBJ1-1; no definite D call. Germline V gene data show CDR1 as MNHEY and CDR2 as SVGEGT. The ends were cut back, 0 bases at V and 12 bases at J, with 14 bases in the middle. This CDR3 spans 13 amino acids. For the CDR3, the DNA is TGTGCCAGCAGTTACTCTTCGGGGATTGGAACTTTCTTT. Translated, it gives CASSYSSGIGTFF.

This chain links TRBV7-2 with TRBJ2-7; 8 positions agree with TRBD1. The CDR3 loop spans 14 amino acids. Germline CDR1 is SGHTA and CDR2 is FQGNSA. J gave up 5 bases and V 5 bases, and 8 bases lay outside the gene matches. The CDR3 region has the DNA TGTGCCAGCAGCCCCTGGACAGGGCAAGACGAGCAGTACTTC. Its translation is CASSPWTGQDEQYF.

The rearrangement joins TRBV9 to TRBJ2-3; 8 nucleotides line up with TRBD2. Looked up from germline, CDR1 is SGDLS and CDR2 is YYNGEE. The CDR3 has 15 residues. V trimming: 0 bases; J trimming: 4 bases; junction bases outside the gene matches: 4. DNA for the CDR3: TGTGCCAGCAGCGTAGCGGGACTAGGCCCAGATACGCAGTATTTT. This translates into CASSVAGLGPDTQYF.

This clone was seen a few times. The chain employs TRBV5-5 and TRBJ1-4; TRBD1 is a possible D gene (6 bases). The CDR3 sequence is 17 residues long. The germline V and J ends were trimmed by 0 bases and 4 bases, with 16 bases remaining between them. Germline CDR1 is SGHKS and CDR2 is YYEKEE (reference sequence). The DNA for the CDR3 is TGTGCCAGCAGCTTGGGCCCGGTGGGGGCGGATAATGAAAAACTGTTTTTT. The encoded protein is CASSLGPVGADNEKLFF. Full variable domain (outside the CDR3, taken from reference TRBV5-5 and TRBJ1-4): DAGVTQSPTHLIKTRGQQVTLRCSPISGHKSVSWYQQVLGQGPQFIFQYYEKEERGRGNFPDRFSARQFPNYSSELNVNALLLGDSALYLCASSLGPVGADNEKLFFGSGTQLSVL.

This sequence joins TRBV10-3 and TRBJ2-7, with a possible D match to TRBD1 (6 bases). The CDR3 covers 16 residues. The V end was cut by 5 bases, the J end by 0 bases, with 17 bases between. The V gene's germline CDR1 is ENHRY and CDR2 SYGVKD. The CDR3 nucleotides are TGTGCCATCAGTCTACATGAGACAGGAAGCTCCTACGAGCAGTACTTC. As protein: CAISLHETGSSYEQYF.

The rearrangement uses TRBV27 and TRBJ2-1; no clear D gene. Trimming cost V 3 bases and J 5 bases, with 11 bases left between them. Germline values: CDR1 MNHEY, CDR2 SMNVEV (reference sequence). This CDR3 has 14 residues. The CDR3 DNA follows: TGTGCCAGCAGTTTCCTCGCGGTAAACAATGAGCAGTTCTTC. This translates into CASSFLAVNNEQFF.

This chain joins TRBV5-6 and TRBJ1-5; perhaps TRBD1 as D (6 bases). V lost 4 bases and J 11 bases, leaving 16 bases between the germline ends. Germline loops: CDR1 SGHDT, CDR2 YYEEEE. The CDR3 is 13 residues long. The CDR3 spells CASSPRRGATQHF. In nucleotides, the CDR3 is TGTGCCAGCAGCCCCCGGCGGGGGGCGACCCAGCATTTT.

The CDR3 sequence is CASSLGQGVYNEQFF. CDR3 coding DNA: TGCGCCAGCAGCCTCGGACAGGGGGTGTACAATGAGCAGTTCTTC. The rearrangement uses TRBV4-3 and TRBJ2-1, with 10 bases aligning to TRBD1. The CDR3 totals 15 residues. With 4 bases clipped from V and 4 bases from J, the junction kept 4 bases outside the gene matches. CDR1 is LGHNA, CDR2 YSLEER, per germline.

The chain uses TRBV29-1 and TRBJ2-7; a weak D match, TRBD1 (5 bases). V lost 4 bases and J 5 bases, leaving 9 bases between the germline ends. CDR1 SQVTM and CDR2 ANQGSEA come from the germline V gene. CDR3 length equals 11 residues. The CDR3 DNA is TGCAGCGTTGTCGACAGAAACGAGCAGTACTTC. It encodes CSVVDRNEQYF.